This TCR beta chain is drawn from a study of identical twins. TCRdb reprocessed the 5' RACE reads via MiXCR and lists one record per CDR3 protein. The repertoire holds some 560,000 distinct CDR3 sequences, with around 9.6% as singletons. Remarks on this clonotype: Its target is not known.

Study-wide findings and caveats: Sharing of beta out-of-frame sequences by twins showed a weaker excess. Interpretation of the results relied on cross-sectional statistical analysis and not on following the same donors.

CDR1 is KGHSH and CDR2 is LQKENI in the germline V gene. The CDR3 contains 15 residues. The J segment lost 7 bases and the V segment lost 6 bases, leaving 11 bases of the junction unmatched. These data also featured in a second study, about yellow fever vaccine responses in identical twins.

This TCR was recovered from a woman between 18 and 29 years old in good health. Sequencing used PBMCs. The chain links TRBV18 to TRBJ2-4; 8 bases are a match to TRBD2. The CDR3 protein is CASSPSGLGRNIQYF. The CDR3 DNA is TGTGCCAGCTCCCCGTCGGGACTAGGCCGGAACATTCAGTACTTC.